This T cell receptor (beta chain) is from a study of regulatory T cells in long-lasting Graves disease. Study results and limitations: Not thyroid tissue but only peripheral blood was studied. Results may be inaccurate due to the small sample size.

Between the trimmed V and J ends, which lost 5 bases and 1 base, there was a span of 14 bases. CDR3 length equals 15 residues. CDR1 is MNHEY and CDR2 is SMNVEV in the germline V gene (reference sequence). This clonotype was picked up many times. Antigen specificity is unknown. Libraries of TCR beta came from iRepertoire HTBI primers plus Arm-PCR of CDR3 regions. A single record per CDR3 protein comes from TCRdb applying MiXCR to the multiplex PCR reads. In the table there are about 440,000 distinct CDR3 sequences, about 17% of which are singletons. Time point of the sample: newly diagnosed GD, antithyroid drugs for less than 3 months. Preparation of the TCR library used RNA extracted from PBMCs. The data also belong to a second study, concerning T cells in Graves' hyperthyroidism and ophthalmopathy. From that study: The blood repertoire included most of the expanded thyroid clonotypes above 0.001.

Sequencing used peripheral blood mononuclear cells (PBMCs), obtained at new diagnosis, from a patient treated with antithyroid drugs. V gene TRBV27 combines with J gene TRBJ1-2; D might be TRBD1 (5 bases). This clonotype was sampled from a woman under 40 with Graves disease. The CDR3 DNA follows: TGTGCCAGCAGTGTCCAGGGCAGCTTTAACTATGGCTACACCTTC. As protein: CASSVQGSFNYGYTF.